This TCR beta chain was documented in a study of T cells after yellow fever vaccination. Across the study: Separation of EM, EMRA, CM and Tscm memory subsets by sorting relied on CD3, CD45RA, CCR7 and CD95. Study-level findings and limits: High-abundance clonotypes from the bulk population could contaminate FACS-sorted repertoires.

The length of the CDR3 is 16 residues. V shed 3 bases and J 5 bases; nucleotides not matched to a gene: 10. The germline V gene encodes CDR1 LNHNV and CDR2 YYDKDF (reference sequence). This clonotype showed up many times. TCRdb analysed the 5' RACE reads with MiXCR anew, one entry per CDR3 protein. The data hold about 32,000 distinct CDR3 sequences, with 8% to 11% observed a single time. The source was PBMCs, either bulk or a sorted T-cell subset (CD4+, CD8+, memory, or dextramer-sorted; not recorded which), collected approximately 16 days after the first yellow fever vaccination. The rearrangement uses TRBV15 and TRBJ2-5; TRBD2 matches 9 bases. This clonotype was sampled from a man aged 18 to 29 who received the YFV17D yellow fever vaccine. The CDR3 DNA sequence: TGTGCCACCAGCAGGGCCGGGACTAGCCGGGGGGAGACCCAGTACTTC. This translates into CATSRAGTSRGETQYF.